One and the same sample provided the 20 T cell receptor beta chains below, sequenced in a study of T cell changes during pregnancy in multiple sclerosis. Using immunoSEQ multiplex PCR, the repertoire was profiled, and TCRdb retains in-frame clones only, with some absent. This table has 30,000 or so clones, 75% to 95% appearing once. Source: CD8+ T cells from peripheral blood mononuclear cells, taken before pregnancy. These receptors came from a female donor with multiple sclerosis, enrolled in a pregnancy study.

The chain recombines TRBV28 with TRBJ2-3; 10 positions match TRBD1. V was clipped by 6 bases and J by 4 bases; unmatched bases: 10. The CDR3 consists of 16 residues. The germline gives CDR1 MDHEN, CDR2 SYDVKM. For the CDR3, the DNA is TGTGCCAGCAGGGACGTAGGACAGGGGGGGGCAGATACGCAGTATTTT. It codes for CASRDVGQGGADTQYF.

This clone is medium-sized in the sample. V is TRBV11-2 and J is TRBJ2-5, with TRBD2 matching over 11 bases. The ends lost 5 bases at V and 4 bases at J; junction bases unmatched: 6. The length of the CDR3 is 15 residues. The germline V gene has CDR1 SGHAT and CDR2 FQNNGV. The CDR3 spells CASSPGLADLETQYF. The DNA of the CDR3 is TGTGCCAGCAGCCCGGGACTAGCGGACTTAGAGACCCAGTACTTC.

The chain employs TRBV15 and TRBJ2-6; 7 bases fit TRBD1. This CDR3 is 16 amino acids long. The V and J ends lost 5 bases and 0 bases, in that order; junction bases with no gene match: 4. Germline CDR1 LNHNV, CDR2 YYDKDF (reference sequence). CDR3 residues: CATSPGQFSGANVLTF. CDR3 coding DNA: TGTGCCACCAGCCCGGGACAGTTCTCTGGGGCCAACGTCCTGACTTTC.

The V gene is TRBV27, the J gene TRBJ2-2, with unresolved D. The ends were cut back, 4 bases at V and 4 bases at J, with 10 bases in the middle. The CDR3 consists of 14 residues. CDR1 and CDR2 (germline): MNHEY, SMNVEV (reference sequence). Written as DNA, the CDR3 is TGTGCCAGCAGTTCTGACACGAGCACCGGGGAGCTGTTTTTT. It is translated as CASSSDTSTGELFF.

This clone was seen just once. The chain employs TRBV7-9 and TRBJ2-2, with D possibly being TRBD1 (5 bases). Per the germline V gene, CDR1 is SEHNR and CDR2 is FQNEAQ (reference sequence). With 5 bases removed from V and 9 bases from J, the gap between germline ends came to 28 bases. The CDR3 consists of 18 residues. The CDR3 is CASSPATGPLLHRRELFF. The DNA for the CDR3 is TGTGCCAGCAGCCCCGCCACAGGACCGTTACTCCACCGCCGGGAGCTGTTTTTT.

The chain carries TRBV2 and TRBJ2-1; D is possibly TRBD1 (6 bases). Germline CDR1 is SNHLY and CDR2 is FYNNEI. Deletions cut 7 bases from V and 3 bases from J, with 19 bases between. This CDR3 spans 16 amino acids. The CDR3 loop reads CASMSRGISYYNEQFF. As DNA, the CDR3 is TGTGCCAGCATGAGTAGGGGGATTTCCTACTACAATGAGCAGTTCTTC.

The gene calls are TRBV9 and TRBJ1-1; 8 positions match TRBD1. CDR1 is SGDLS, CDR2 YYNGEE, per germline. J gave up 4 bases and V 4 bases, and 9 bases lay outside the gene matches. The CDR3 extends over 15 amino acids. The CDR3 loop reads CASSPRDRGGTEAFF. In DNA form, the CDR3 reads TGTGCCAGCAGCCCTCGTGACAGGGGAGGCACTGAAGCTTTCTTT.

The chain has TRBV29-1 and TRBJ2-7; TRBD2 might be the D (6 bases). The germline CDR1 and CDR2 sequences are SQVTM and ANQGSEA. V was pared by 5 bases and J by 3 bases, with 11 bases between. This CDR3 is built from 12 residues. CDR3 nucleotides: TGCAGCGTTTCTCTAGCGAGCTACGAGCAGTACTTC. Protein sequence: CSVSLASYEQYF.

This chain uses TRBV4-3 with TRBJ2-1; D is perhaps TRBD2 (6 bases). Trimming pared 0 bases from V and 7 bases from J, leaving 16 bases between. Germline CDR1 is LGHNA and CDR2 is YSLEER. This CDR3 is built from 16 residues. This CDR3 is CASSQDLSSGGNEQFF. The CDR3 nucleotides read TGCGCCAGCAGCCAAGATCTTTCCAGCGGAGGGAATGAGCAGTTCTTC.

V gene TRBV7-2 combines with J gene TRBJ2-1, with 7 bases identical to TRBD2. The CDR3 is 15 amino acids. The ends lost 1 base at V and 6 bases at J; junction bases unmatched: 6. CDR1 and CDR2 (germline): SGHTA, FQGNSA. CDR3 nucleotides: TGTGCCAGCAGCTTAGGTGGGGGGGGAATCAATGAGCAGTTCTTC. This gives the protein CASSLGGGGINEQFF. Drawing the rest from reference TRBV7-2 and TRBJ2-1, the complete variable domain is GAGVSQSPSNKVTEKGKDVELRCDPISGHTALYWYRQSLGQGLEFLIYFQGNSAPDKSGLPSDRFSAERTGGSVSTLTIQRTQQEDSAVYLCASSLGGGGINEQFFGPGTRLTVL.

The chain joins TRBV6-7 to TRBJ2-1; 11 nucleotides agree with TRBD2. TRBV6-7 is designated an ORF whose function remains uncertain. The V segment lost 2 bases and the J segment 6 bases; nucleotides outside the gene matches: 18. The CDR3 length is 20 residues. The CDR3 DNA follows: TGTGCCAGCAGTTACGTTCCGGGACTAGCGGCCCCCGGTGCCCGCAATGAGCAGTTCTTC. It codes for CASSYVPGLAAPGARNEQFF.

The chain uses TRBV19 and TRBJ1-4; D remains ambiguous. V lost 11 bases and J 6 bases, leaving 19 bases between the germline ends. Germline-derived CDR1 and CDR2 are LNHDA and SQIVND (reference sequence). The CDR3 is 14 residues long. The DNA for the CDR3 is TGTGCCCCACCGACGGGGTGCGGGGATGAAAAACTGTTTTTT. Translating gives CAPPTGCGDEKLFF. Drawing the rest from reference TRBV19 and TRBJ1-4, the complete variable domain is DGGITQSPKYLFRKEGQNVTLSCEQNLNHDAMYWYRQDPGQGLRLIYYSQIVNDFQKGDIAEGYSVSREKKESFPLTVTSAQKNPTAFYLCAPPTGCGDEKLFFGSGTQLSVL.

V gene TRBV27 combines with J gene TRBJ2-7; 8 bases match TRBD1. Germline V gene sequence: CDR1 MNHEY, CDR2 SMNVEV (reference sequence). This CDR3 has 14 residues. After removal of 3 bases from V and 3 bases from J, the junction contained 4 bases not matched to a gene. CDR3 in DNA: TGTGCCAGCAGTTTCGTCACAGGGGGCTACGAGCAGTACTTC. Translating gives CASSFVTGGYEQYF.

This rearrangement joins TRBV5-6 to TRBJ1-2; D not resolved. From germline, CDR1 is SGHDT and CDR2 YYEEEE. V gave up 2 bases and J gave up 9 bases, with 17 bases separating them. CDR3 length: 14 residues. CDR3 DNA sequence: TGTGCCAGCAGCTTCTCCAGGACCGACGGGAGCTACACCTTC. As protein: CASSFSRTDGSYTF.

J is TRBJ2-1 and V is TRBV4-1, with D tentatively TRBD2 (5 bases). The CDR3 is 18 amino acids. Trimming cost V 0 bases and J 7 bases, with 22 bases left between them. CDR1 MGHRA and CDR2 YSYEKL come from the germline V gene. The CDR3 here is CASSQDRPLAGKGNEQFF. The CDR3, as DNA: TGCGCCAGCAGCCAAGATCGCCCCCTGGCGGGCAAAGGGAATGAGCAGTTCTTC.

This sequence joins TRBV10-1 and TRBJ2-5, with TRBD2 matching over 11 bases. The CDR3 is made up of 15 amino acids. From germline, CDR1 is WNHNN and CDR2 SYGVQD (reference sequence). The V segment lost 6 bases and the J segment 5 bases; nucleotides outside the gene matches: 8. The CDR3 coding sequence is TGCGCCAGCAGCACGACTAGCGGGAAGGAGGAGACCCAGTACTTC. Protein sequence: CASSTTSGKEETQYF.

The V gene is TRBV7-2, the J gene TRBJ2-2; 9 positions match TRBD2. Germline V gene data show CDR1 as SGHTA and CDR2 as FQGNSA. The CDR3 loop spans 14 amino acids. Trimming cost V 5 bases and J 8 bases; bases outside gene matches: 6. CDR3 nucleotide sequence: TGTGCCAGCAGCCTTCGCGGACTAGCGGGGGAGCTGTTTTTT. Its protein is CASSLRGLAGELFF.

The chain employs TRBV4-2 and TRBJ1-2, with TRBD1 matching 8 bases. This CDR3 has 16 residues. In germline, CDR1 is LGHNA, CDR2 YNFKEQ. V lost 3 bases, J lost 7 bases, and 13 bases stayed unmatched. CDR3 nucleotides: TGTGCCAGCAGCCAGAGGACAATAGGACAGGGTGGTGGCTACACCTTC. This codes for CASSQRTIGQGGGYTF.

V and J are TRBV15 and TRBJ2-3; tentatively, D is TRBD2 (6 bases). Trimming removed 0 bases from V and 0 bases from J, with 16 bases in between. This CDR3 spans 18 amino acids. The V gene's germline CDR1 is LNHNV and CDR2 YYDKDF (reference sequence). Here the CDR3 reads CATSRDLLGRISTDTQYF. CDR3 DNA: TGTGCCACCAGCAGAGATTTATTAGGGAGGATAAGCACAGATACGCAGTATTTT.

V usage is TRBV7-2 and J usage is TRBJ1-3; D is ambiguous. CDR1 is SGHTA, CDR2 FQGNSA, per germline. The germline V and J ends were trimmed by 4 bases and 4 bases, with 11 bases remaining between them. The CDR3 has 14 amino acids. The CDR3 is CASSSAIGGNTIYF. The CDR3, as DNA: TGTGCCAGCAGCTCAGCCATCGGGGGAAACACCATATATTTT. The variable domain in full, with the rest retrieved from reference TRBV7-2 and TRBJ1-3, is GAGVSQSPSNKVTEKGKDVELRCDPISGHTALYWYRQSLGQGLEFLIYFQGNSAPDKSGLPSDRFSAERTGGSVSTLTIQRTQQEDSAVYLCASSSAIGGNTIYFGEGSWLTVV.